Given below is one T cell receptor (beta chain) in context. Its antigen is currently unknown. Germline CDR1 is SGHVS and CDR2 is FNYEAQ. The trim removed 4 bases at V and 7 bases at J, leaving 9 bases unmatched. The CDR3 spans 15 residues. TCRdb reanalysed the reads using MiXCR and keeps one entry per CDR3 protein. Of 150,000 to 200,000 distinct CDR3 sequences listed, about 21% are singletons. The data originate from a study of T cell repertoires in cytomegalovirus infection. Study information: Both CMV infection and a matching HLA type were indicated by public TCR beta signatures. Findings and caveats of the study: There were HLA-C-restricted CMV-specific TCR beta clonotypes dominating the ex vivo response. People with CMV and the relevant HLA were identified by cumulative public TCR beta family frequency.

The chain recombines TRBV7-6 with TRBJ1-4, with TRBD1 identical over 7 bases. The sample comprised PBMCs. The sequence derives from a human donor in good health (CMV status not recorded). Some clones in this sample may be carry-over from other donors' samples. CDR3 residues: CASSSSGAGGEKLFF. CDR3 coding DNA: TGTGCCAGCAGCTCGTCAGGGGCAGGGGGTGAAAAACTGTTTTTT.